These 20 T cell receptor beta chains share one sample of origin, sequenced in a study of cytomegalovirus exposure and HLA in healthy donors. The PCR made use of 60 Vbeta and 13 Jbeta primers. Only in-frame clones appear in the TCRdb table, and some are missing; sequencing was by immunoSEQ multiplex PCR. The table has around 200,000 clones, around four fifths seen once. Sequenced sample: PBMCs. Every receptor here comes from a woman between 40 and 55 years old in good health and CMV-seronegative.

This clone was observed once. V usage is TRBV5-1 and J usage is TRBJ2-3; tentatively, D is TRBD1 (5 bases). Trimming pared 0 bases from V and 0 bases from J, leaving 8 bases between. The CDR3 spans 15 residues. In germline, CDR1 is SGHRS, CDR2 YFSETQ. The CDR3 reads CASSLGTPSTDTQYF. CDR3 nucleotide sequence: TGCGCCAGCAGCTTGGGGACACCCAGCACAGATACGCAGTATTTT. Full variable domain (outside the CDR3, taken from reference TRBV5-1 and TRBJ2-3): KAGVTQTPRYLIKTRGQQVTLSCSPISGHRSVSWYQQTPGQGLQFLFEYFSETQRNKGNFPGRFSGRQFSNSRSEMNVSTLELGDSALYLCASSLGTPSTDTQYFGPGTRLTVL.

The chain couples TRBV27 to TRBJ2-1; TRBD1 might be the D (6 bases). Germline loops: CDR1 MNHEY, CDR2 SMNVEV (reference sequence). The ends were cut back, 2 bases at V and 1 base at J, with 12 bases in the middle. The CDR3 is made up of 16 amino acids. Here the CDR3 reads CASSLGGVISYNEQFF. CDR3 bases: TGTGCCAGCAGTTTAGGGGGCGTCATATCCTACAATGAGCAGTTCTTC.

The chain has TRBV5-1 and TRBJ1-4; TRBD1 might be the D (5 bases). CDR1 and CDR2 (germline): SGHRS, YFSETQ. With 7 bases removed from V and 6 bases from J, the gap between germline ends came to 19 bases. The CDR3 totals 15 residues. Written as DNA, the CDR3 is TGCGCCAGCGCCACGAGTGGGGGGGTCGATGAAAAACTGTTTTTT. This encodes CASATSGGVDEKLFF.

The chain recombines TRBV10-3 with TRBJ2-1, with 11 bases lining up with TRBD2. Losses at the gene ends were 6 bases for V and 1 base for J; bases not matched to a gene: 2. CDR3 length equals 15 residues. CDR1 and CDR2 (germline): ENHRY, SYGVKD. The CDR3 spells CAIRTSGKSYNEQFF. The CDR3 nucleotides are TGTGCCATCAGGACTAGCGGGAAGTCCTACAATGAGCAGTTCTTC.

The gene calls are TRBV7-8 and TRBJ1-3; weak D call: TRBD1 (5 bases). The germline V and J ends were trimmed by 2 bases and 5 bases, with 10 bases remaining between them. Germline V gene sequence: CDR1 SGHVS, CDR2 FQNEAQ. The length of the CDR3 is 14 residues. DNA for the CDR3: TGTGCCAGCAGCTTAAGGACAACTAGAAACACCATATATTTT. This sequence encodes CASSLRTTRNTIYF.

The rearrangement uses TRBV7-8 and TRBJ2-5; 12 nucleotides line up with TRBD2. The J call is uncertain, as TRBJ2-7 better fits the DNA end. CDR3 length: 15 amino acids. CDR1 and CDR2 (germline): SGHVS, FQNEAQ. The CDR3 nucleotides are TGTGCCAGCAGCGACGGACTAGCGGGGACCTACGAGCAGTACTTC. Translation gives CASSDGLAGTYEQYF.

V and J are TRBV27 and TRBJ2-5; D perhaps matches TRBD1 (8 bases). Per the germline V gene, CDR1 is MNHEY and CDR2 is SMNVEV (reference sequence). This CDR3 has 13 amino acids. Trimming removed 7 bases from V and 7 bases from J, with 16 bases in between. CDR3 region: CASKTTGGGTQYF. The CDR3 nucleotides are TGTGCCAGCAAAACTACAGGGGGGGGGACCCAGTACTTC.

The CDR3 sequence is CASNPLAGGHYEQYF. The CDR3 DNA reads as TGTGCCAGCAATCCATTAGCGGGAGGCCACTACGAGCAGTACTTC. This chain connects TRBV27 to TRBJ2-5; TRBD2 agrees at 10 bases. The DNA end is more similar to TRBJ2-7, so the J call may be wrong. Germline-derived CDR1 and CDR2 are MNHEY and SMNVEV (reference sequence). This CDR3 contains 15 residues.

The J gene is TRBJ2-5, the V gene TRBV5-1; 9 bases agree with TRBD1. The CDR3 loop spans 15 amino acids. V lost 3 bases, J lost 2 bases, and 5 bases stayed unmatched. CDR1 is SGHRS, CDR2 YFSETQ, per germline. CDR3 in amino acids: CASSSPGQGQETQYF. The CDR3 DNA reads as TGCGCCAGCAGCTCACCGGGACAGGGACAAGAGACCCAGTACTTC. The full variable domain, rest sourced from reference TRBV5-1 and TRBJ2-5, is KAGVTQTPRYLIKTRGQQVTLSCSPISGHRSVSWYQQTPGQGLQFLFEYFSETQRNKGNFPGRFSGRQFSNSRSEMNVSTLELGDSALYLCASSSPGQGQETQYFGPGTRLLVL.

A few counts support this clone. This chain uses TRBV27 with TRBJ2-2, with 9 bases fitting TRBD2. The CDR3 loop spans 15 amino acids. V was clipped by 10 bases and J by 7 bases; unmatched bases: 13. Germline values: CDR1 MNHEY, CDR2 SMNVEV (reference sequence). The CDR3 sequence: CATSSLAGAGGELFF. Written as DNA, the CDR3 is TGTGCCACATCCTCTTTAGCGGGGGCGGGCGGGGAGCTGTTTTTT.

This chain uses TRBV28 with TRBJ1-1, with no clear D. V was cut by 7 bases and J by 1 base, with 10 bases left in between. Germline V gene data show CDR1 as MDHEN and CDR2 as SYDVKM. The length of the CDR3 is 13 residues. The CDR3: CASNSYPNTEAFF. For the CDR3, the DNA is TGTGCCAGCAACTCCTATCCGAACACTGAAGCTTTCTTT.

The chain has TRBV19 and TRBJ1-2; possible D gene TRBD1, 5 bases. Trimming shortened V by 5 bases and J by 3 bases, and 16 bases separated the two germline ends. Germline CDR1 is LNHDA and CDR2 is SQIVND (reference sequence). The CDR3 contains 15 residues. CDR3 region: CASSLGLKGDYGYTF. CDR3 nucleotide sequence: TGTGCCAGTAGTCTCGGGCTGAAAGGGGACTATGGCTACACCTTC.

The chain recombines TRBV29-1 with TRBJ2-3; D might be TRBD2 (6 bases). This CDR3 region has 13 residues. Germline-derived CDR1 and CDR2 are SQVTM and ANQGSEA. V shed 4 bases and J shed 2 bases, with 10 bases lying between them. The CDR3 here is CSVAGANTDTQYF. In nucleotides, the CDR3 is TGCAGCGTTGCGGGAGCGAACACAGATACGCAGTATTTT.

This clone was recorded only once. V and J are TRBV30 and TRBJ2-7; 15 positions agree with TRBD2. J gave up 2 bases and V 8 bases, and 7 bases lay outside the gene matches. The CDR3 covers 15 residues. The germline CDR1 and CDR2 sequences are GTSNPN and SVGIG (reference sequence). As DNA, the CDR3 is TGTGCCAGAGGACTAGCGGGAGGGGGGACCTACGAGCAGTACTTC. Its translation: CARGLAGGGTYEQYF. Together with reference TRBV30 and TRBJ2-7, the CDR3 gives the full variable domain: SQTIHQWPATLVQPVGSPLSLECTVEGTSNPNLYWYRQAAGRGLQLLFYSVGIGQISSEVPQNLSASRPQDRQFILSSKKLLLSDSGFYLCARGLAGGGTYEQYFGPGTRLTVT.

The chain couples TRBV27 to TRBJ2-7; 7 positions match TRBD1. This CDR3 comprises 13 residues. Germline V lookup: CDR1 MNHEY, CDR2 SMNVEV (reference sequence). V lost 5 bases and J lost 3; bases outside the gene matches: 4. The CDR3 DNA sequence: TGTGCCAGCAGTCTCACAGGGGTCTACGAGCAGTACTTC. Translating it yields CASSLTGVYEQYF.

The chain links TRBV5-4 to TRBJ1-1, with 7 bases aligning to TRBD1. This CDR3 is built from 14 residues. CDR1 SGHNT and CDR2 YYREEE come from the germline V gene (reference sequence). V lost 4 bases to trimming and J lost 3 bases; unmatched junction nucleotides: 6. The CDR3 reads CASSRKTGDTEAFF. The CDR3 nucleotides are TGTGCCAGCAGCCGGAAAACAGGGGACACTGAAGCTTTCTTT.

The V and J genes are TRBV27 and TRBJ1-2; 8 bases are shared with TRBD1. The length of the CDR3 is 14 residues. Germline V gene lookup returns CDR1 MNHEY and CDR2 SMNVEV (reference sequence). The V and J ends lost 6 bases and 4 bases, in that order; junction bases with no gene match: 7. For the CDR3, the DNA is TGTGCCAGCAGCCAACAGGGGGGCAGCTATGGCTACACCTTC. Its protein product is CASSQQGGSYGYTF.

This chain joins TRBV28 and TRBJ2-5; 7 bases are a match to TRBD1. V was clipped by 5 bases and J by 0 bases; unmatched bases: 9. There are 16 residues in the CDR3. Germline CDR1 is MDHEN and CDR2 is SYDVKM. CDR3 in DNA: TGTGCCAGCAGTGAAATGACAGGGTATGACCAAGAGACCCAGTACTTC. Translated: CASSEMTGYDQETQYF.

This clone occurred a few times. V gene TRBV19 combines with J gene TRBJ1-1; the match to TRBD1 covers 7 bases. Germline lookup yields CDR1 LNHDA and CDR2 SQIVND (reference sequence). This CDR3 spans 13 amino acids. J gave up 0 bases and V 8 bases, and 3 bases lay outside the gene matches. CDR3: CASLDRVNTEAFF. For the CDR3, the DNA is TGTGCCAGTCTAGACAGGGTGAACACTGAAGCTTTCTTT. The complete variable domain, with remaining parts taken from reference TRBV19 and TRBJ1-1, reads DGGITQSPKYLFRKEGQNVTLSCEQNLNHDAMYWYRQDPGQGLRLIYYSQIVNDFQKGDIAEGYSVSREKKESFPLTVTSAQKNPTAFYLCASLDRVNTEAFFGQGTRLTVV.

This sequence joins TRBV6-6 and TRBJ1-5; D ambiguous. The CDR3 length is 14 residues. The germline V gene encodes CDR1 MNHNY and CDR2 SVGAGI (reference sequence). V lost 2 bases and J lost 5, with 10 bases in between. The CDR3 DNA sequence: TGTGCCAGCAGTTACGGTCTTGAGGATCAGCCCCAGCATTTT. Translated: CASSYGLEDQPQHF.